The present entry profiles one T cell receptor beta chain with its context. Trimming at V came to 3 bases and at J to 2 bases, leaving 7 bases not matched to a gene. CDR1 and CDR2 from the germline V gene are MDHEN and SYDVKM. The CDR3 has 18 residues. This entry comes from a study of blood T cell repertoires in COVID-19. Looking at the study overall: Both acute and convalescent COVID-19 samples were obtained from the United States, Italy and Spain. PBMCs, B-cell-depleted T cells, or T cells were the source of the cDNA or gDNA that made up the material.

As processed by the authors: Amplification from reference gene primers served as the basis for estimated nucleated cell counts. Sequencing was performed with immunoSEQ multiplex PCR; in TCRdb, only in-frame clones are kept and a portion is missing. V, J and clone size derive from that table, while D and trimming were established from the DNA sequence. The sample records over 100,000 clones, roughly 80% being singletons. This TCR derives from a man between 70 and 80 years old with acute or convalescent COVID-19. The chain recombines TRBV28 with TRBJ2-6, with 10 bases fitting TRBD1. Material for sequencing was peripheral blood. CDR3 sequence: CASSFRQGARPGANVLTF. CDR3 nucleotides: TGTGCCAGCAGTTTTCGACAGGGGGCGCGCCCTGGGGCCAACGTCCTGACTTTC.